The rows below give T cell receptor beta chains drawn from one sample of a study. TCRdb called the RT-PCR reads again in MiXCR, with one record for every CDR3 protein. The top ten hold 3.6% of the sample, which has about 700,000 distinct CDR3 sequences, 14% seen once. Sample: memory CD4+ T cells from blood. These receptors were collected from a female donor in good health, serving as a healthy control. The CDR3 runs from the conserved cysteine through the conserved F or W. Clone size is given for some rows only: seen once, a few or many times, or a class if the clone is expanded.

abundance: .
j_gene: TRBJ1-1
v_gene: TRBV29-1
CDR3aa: CSAGTGGVTEAFF

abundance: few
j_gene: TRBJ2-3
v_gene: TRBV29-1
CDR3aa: CSVEIGNTDTQYF

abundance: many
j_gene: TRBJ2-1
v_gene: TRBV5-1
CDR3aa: CASSFRVAGQNEQFF

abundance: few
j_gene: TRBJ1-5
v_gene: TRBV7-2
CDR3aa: CASSLYPGDRGQPQHF

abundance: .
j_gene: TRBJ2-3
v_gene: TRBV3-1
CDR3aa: CASSQDRLAGGTQYF

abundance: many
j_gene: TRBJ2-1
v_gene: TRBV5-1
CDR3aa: CASSLEPEYNEQFF

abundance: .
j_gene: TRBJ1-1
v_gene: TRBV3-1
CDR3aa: CASSQPGHRRYTEAFF

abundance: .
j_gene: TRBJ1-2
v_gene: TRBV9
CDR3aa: CASTPGGAGLTYGYTF

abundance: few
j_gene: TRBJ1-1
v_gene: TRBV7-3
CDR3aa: CASSRYGTGYITEAFF

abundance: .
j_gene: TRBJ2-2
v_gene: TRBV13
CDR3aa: CASSFRVSGTGELFF

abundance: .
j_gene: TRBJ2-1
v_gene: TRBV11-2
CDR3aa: CASTIGKGGSLNEQFF

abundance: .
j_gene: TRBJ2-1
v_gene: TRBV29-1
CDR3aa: CSVEDCRGGAYNEQFF

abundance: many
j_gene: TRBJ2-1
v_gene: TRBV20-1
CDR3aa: CSARDHGRFIGNEQFF

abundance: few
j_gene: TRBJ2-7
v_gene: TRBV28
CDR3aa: CASSPTSGNAYEQYF

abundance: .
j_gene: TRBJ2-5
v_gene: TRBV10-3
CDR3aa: CAISESTGGGEETQYF

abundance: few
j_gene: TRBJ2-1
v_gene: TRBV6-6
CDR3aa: CASSPPGQLPNEQFF

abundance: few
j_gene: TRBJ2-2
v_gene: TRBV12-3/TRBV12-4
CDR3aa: CASSTSTGSGTGELFF

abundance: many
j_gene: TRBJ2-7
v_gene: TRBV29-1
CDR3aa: CSAGRQTEQYF

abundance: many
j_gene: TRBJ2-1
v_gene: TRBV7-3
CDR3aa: CASSLMTGLVWEQFF

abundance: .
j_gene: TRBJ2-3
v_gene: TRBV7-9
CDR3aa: CASSLGRVPRTDTQYF

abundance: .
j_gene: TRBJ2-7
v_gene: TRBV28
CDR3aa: CASSSPGTGGLEQYF

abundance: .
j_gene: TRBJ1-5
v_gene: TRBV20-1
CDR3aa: CSARKGHFNQPQHF

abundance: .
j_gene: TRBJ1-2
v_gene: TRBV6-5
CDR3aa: CAVLGDYGYTF

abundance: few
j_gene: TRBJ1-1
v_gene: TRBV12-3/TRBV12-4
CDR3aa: CASSLRHEAFF

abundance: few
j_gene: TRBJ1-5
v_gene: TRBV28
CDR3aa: CASSLNRGENQPQHF

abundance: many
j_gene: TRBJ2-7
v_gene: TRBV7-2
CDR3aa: CASSLDREGEQYF

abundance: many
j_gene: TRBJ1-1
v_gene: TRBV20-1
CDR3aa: CSAPPAGDMNTEAFF

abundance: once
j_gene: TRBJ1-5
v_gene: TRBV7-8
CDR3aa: CASSLAFRDSNQPQHF

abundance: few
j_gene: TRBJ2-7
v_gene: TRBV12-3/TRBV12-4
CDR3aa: CASSPTGTSGRYF

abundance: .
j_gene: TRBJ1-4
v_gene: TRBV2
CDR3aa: CASKTGTGGEKLFF

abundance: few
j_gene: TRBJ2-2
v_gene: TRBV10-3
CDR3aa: CAITTPGGELFF

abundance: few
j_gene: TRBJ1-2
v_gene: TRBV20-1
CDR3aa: CSARHSSGYTF

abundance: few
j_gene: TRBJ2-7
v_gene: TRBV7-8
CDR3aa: CASSPGLAGVRTYEQYF

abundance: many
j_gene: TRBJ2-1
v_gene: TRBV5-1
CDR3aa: CASSFGGSKSDEQFF

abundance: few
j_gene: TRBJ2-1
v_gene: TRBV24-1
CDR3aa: CATLGSGHSSYNEQFF

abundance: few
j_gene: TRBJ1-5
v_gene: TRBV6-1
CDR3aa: CASSEGQANQPQHF